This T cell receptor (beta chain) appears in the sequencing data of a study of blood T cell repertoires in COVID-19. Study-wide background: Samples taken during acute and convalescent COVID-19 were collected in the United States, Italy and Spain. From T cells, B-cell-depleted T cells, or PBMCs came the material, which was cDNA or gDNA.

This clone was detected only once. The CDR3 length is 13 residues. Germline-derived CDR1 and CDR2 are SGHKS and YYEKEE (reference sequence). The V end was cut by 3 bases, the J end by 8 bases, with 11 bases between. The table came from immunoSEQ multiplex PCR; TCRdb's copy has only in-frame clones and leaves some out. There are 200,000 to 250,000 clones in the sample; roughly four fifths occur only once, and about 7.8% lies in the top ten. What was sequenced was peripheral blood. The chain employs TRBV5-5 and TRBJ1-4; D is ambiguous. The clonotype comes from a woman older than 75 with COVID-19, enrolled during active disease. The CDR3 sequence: CASSSGGGEKLFF. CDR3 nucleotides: TGTGCCAGCAGCTCCGGAGGAGGGGAAAAACTGTTTTTT.